The present T cell receptor (beta chain) was sequenced within a study of shared clonotypes between healthy human individuals (dated by TCRdb to about 2020). For the wider study: The cohort comprised a couple of women and a few men aged 18 to 49 years. The study deeply sequenced blood TCR repertoires of about five healthy adults to estimate repertoire size and the extent of clonotype sharing between individuals. Leukapheresis yielded between about 0.9 and 9.5 billion PBMCs per donor. To increase sequencing depth and limit assay-specific biases, different laboratories used diverse techniques to prepare libraries and sequence TCR repertoires. For each donor, CD4 naive and CD4 memory were each given three plates, CD8 naive was given two plates, and CD8 memory was given one plate.

CD8 naive samples consisted of CD45RO-negative cells that were positively selected for CCR7, yielding a CD45RA+CCR7+ population without TemRA cells. The donors were healthy, HIV-negative adults who had no recently reported acute infections or vaccinations. All donors were Caucasian adults living in Nashville, Tennessee, USA. Blood was obtained by leukapheresis, after which PBMCs were separated by Ficoll-Histopaque density gradient centrifugation and cryopreserved in liquid nitrogen vapor phase. Analytical flow cytometry was used to check the purity and quantity of every magnetically sorted T cell population. Each sorted fraction had its genomic DNA isolated and then quantified by UV absorbance on a Nanodrop 2000c. Overall study outcomes, separate from this receptor: Even with the large sequencing depth, rarefaction of the sorted-subset datasets indicated that sequencing was incomplete. Larger estimated clonotype richness was generally found for naive subsets than for memory subsets. Approximately 5% of naive CD4, around 3.6% of naive CD8, around 2.3% of memory CD4, and approximately 0.39% of memory CD8 clonotypes were shared across several donors. Higher generation probabilities were observed for clonotypes shared by all four sorted-subset donors than for non-shared clonotypes. Based on pairwise subsampling, the degree of clonotype sharing among donors was expected to be affected by sequencing depth. The genetic and exposure-history diversity represented was limited by the small number of donors. Sampling was restricted to blood, and TCR repertoires in tissue are likely to differ from TCR repertoires in blood.

Using the deep immunoSEQ assay, TCR CDR3 regions were amplified from genomic DNA by multiplex PCR. For each cell subset, the extracted genomic DNA was distributed evenly across all wells of several immunoSEQ 96-well plates, and each plate served as one replicate. For sorted subsets, each replicate PCR was loaded with roughly 190 ng genomic DNA, equivalent to 30,000 or so T cell genomes. The purified libraries were quantified using a Qubit 3.0 fluorometer, sized with a Bioanalyzer 2100, and then quantified again using the KAPA Library Quantification kit. Every immunoSEQ 96-well plate was sequenced on a separate single-read 150-cycle Illumina NextSeq 550 flow cell. On the study's bioinformatics: Because the immunoSEQ output held only junctional sequences and lacked quality scores, the filtering could not match the filtering applied to full-length reads. Sequences were annotated with PyIR, a Python wrapper for IgBLAST v1.9, using IMGT germline references to assign V/J genes and CDR3. Reads with weak V/J assignments (E-value above 1e-6), missing CDR3, stop codons, out-of-frame junctions, or ambiguous translated residues were removed. V3J clonotypes were defined by identical inferred V gene, J gene, and CDR3 amino acid sequence. The percentage overlap between two repertoires was calculated by dividing the number of shared unique clonotypes by the size of the smaller repertoire. Repertoire richness was assessed with RTK rarefaction, the Chao1 estimator, and Recon v2.1 estimates of unobserved clonotypes. OLGA was used to compute generation probabilities for all TCRbeta clonotypes that the gDNA method yielded from several donors. TCRdb limited this immuneACCESS table to in-frame rearrangements with V and J called. A share of clones is missing; checked studies link under half to unresolved V genes, and the rest is unexplained. V and J calls and clone size are those listed in that table; D and trimming were worked out from the DNA. This sample comprises hundreds of thousands of clones, 92% of them detected only once. The ten largest make up 24% of the sample.

The germline V gene supplies CDR1 MGHRA and CDR2 YSYEKL. Counted from cysteine to phenylalanine, this CDR3 has 15 amino acids. The kept DNA is CDR3 alone, 45 bases in frame from the first base. The junction carries 12 bases between V and J, which are trimmed by 4 bases and 0 bases respectively. For this clone: There is no known antigen for this receptor. No clone much larger than this one lies a single base away; base qualities are absent.

The rearranged chain carries TRBV4-1 and TRBJ1-1; TRBD1 is perhaps the D gene, given 5 matching bases. The clonotype was recovered from a young man in good health. The sample comprised naive CD8+ T cells sorted from blood. The cell subset or site label here, explained by the study, means: CD45RA+CCR7+. CDR3 region: CASSPGPALNTEAFF. At the DNA level, the sequence is TGCGCCAGCAGCCCGGGACCCGCTTTGAACACTGAAGCTTTCTTT.